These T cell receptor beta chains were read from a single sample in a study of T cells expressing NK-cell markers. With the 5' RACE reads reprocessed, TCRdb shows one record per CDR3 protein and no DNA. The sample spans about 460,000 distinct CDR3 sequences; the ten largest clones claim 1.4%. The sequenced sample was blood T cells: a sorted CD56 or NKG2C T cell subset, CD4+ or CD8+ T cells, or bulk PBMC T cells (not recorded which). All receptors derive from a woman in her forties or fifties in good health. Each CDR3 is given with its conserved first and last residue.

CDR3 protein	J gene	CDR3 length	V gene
CASSLTSGSSYNEQFF	TRBJ2-1	16	TRBV5-1
CASGGTSTDTQYF	TRBJ2-3	13	TRBV19
CASSDWTSTDTQYF	TRBJ2-3	14	TRBV10-2
CASRGGPGGETQYF	TRBJ2-5	14	TRBV4-1
CASSIDSGNTGELFF	TRBJ2-2	15	TRBV19
CASSPSHTPRYEQYF	TRBJ2-7	15	TRBV4-1
CAWSPVLVGGFHEKLFF	TRBJ1-4	17	TRBV30
CATSRVVRLSGANVLTF	TRBJ2-6	17	TRBV15
CASRRLAGVANEQFF	TRBJ2-1	15	TRBV5-1
CASSLWGGRNTIYF	TRBJ1-3	14	TRBV12-3/TRBV12-4
CASSFSRPGHKGYNEQFF	TRBJ2-1	18	TRBV7-8
CATSDRLAGGGEQFF	TRBJ2-1	15	TRBV24-1
CASSHTRISYEQYF	TRBJ2-7	14	TRBV4-2
CATSDRGAGGPTGELFF	TRBJ2-2	17	TRBV24-1
CASSESTIPDTQYF	TRBJ2-3	14	TRBV10-1
CASSLTSGATDTQYF	TRBJ2-3	15	TRBV7-7